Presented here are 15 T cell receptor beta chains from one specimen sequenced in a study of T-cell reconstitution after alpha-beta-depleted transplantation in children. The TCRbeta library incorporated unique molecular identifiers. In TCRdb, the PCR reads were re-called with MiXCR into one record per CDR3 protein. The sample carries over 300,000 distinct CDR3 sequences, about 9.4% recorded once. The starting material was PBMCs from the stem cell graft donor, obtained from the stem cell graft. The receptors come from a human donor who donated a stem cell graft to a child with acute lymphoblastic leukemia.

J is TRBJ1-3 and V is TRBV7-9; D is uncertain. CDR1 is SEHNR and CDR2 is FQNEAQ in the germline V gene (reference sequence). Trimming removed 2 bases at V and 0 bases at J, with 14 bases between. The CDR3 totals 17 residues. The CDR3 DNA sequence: TGTGCCAGCAGCTTACCCCCTCGACTGAACTCTGGAAACACCATATATTTT. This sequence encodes CASSLPPRLNSGNTIYF.

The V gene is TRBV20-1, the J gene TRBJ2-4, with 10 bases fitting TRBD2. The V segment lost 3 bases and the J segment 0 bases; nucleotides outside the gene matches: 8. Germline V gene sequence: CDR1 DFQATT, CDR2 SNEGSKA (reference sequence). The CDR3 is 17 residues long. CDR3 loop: CSASVVLAGVAKNIQYF. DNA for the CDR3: TGCAGTGCTAGTGTGGTTCTAGCGGGAGTAGCCAAAAACATTCAGTACTTC.

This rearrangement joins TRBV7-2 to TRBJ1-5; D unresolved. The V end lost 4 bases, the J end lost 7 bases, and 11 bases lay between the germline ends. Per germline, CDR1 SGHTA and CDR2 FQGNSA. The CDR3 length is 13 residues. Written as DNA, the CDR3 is TGTGCCAGCAGCTCTGGGTCGGGCCAGCCCCAGCATTTT. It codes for CASSSGSGQPQHF.

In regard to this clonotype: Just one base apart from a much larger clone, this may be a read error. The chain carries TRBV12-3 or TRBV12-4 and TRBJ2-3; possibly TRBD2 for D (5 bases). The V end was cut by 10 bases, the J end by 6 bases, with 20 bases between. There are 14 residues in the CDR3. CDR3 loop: CAIHPRGLRDTQYF. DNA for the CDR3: TGTGCCATCCATCCGCGAGGGCTGCGGGATACGCAGTATTTT.

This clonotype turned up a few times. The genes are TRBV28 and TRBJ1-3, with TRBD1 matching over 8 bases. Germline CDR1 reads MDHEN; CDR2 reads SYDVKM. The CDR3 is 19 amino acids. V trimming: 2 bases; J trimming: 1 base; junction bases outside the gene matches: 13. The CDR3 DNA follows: TGTGCCAGCAGTTTAGGCTACTCTCGACAGGGGAGATCTGGAAACACCATATATTTT. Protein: CASSLGYSRQGRSGNTIYF.

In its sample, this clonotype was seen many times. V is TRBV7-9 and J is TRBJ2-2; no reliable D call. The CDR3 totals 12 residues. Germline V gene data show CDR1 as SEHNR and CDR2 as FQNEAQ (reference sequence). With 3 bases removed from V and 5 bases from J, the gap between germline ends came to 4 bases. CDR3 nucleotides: TGTGCCAGCAGCTTCCAAACCGGGGAGCTGTTTTTT. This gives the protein CASSFQTGELFF.

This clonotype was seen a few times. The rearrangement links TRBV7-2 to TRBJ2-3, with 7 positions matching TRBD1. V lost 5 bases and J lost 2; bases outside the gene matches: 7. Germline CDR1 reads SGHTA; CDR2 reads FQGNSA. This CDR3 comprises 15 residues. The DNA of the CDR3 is TGTGCCAGCAGCCGCCTAAGGGGGCTCACAGATACGCAGTATTTT. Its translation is CASSRLRGLTDTQYF. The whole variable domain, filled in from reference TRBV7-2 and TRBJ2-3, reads GAGVSQSPSNKVTEKGKDVELRCDPISGHTALYWYRQSLGQGLEFLIYFQGNSAPDKSGLPSDRFSAERTGGSVSTLTIQRTQQEDSAVYLCASSRLRGLTDTQYFGPGTRLTVL.

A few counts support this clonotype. The CDR3 region has the DNA TGTGCCACCAGCAGAGATCGACAGGGGAAAGGGGAAAAACTGTTTTTT. It encodes CATSRDRQGKGEKLFF. This rearrangement joins TRBV15 to TRBJ1-4; 8 bases match TRBD1. The J segment lost 8 bases and the V segment lost 0 bases, leaving 8 bases of the junction unmatched. The V gene's germline CDR1 is LNHNV and CDR2 YYDKDF (reference sequence). The CDR3 totals 16 residues.

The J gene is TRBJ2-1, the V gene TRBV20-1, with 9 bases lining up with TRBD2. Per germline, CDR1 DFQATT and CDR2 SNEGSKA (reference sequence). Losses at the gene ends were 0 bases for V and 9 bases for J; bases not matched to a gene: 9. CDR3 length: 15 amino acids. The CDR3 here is CSARDRFLAGFEQFF. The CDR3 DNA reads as TGCAGTGCTAGAGATCGGTTCCTAGCGGGATTTGAGCAGTTCTTC.

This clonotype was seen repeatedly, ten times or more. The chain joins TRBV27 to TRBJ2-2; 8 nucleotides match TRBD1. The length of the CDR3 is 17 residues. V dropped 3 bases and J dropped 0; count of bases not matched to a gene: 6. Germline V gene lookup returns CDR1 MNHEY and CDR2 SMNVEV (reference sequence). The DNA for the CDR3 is TGTGCCAGCAGTTTGGACAGGGAGGTCGCGAACACCGGGGAGCTGTTTTTT. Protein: CASSLDREVANTGELFF.

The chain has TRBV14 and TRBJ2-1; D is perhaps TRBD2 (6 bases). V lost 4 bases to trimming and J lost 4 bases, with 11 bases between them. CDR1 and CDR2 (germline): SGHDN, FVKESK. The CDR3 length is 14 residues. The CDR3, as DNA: TGTGCCAGCAGCCCGGGACTGATATACAATGAGCAGTTCTTC. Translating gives CASSPGLIYNEQFF.

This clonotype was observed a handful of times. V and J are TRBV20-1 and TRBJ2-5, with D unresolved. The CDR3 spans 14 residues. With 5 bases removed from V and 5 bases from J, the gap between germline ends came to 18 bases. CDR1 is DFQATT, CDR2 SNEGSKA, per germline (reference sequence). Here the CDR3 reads CSAPDLHKRETQYF. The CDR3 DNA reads TGCAGTGCTCCGGACCTCCACAAAAGGGAGACCCAGTACTTC.

CDR3 sequence (DNA): TGCAGTGCTAGATCTTGGGACGGGAATCAGCCCCAGCATTTT. It yields the protein CSARSWDGNQPQHF. V and J are TRBV20-1 and TRBJ1-5; D is perhaps TRBD1 (5 bases). This CDR3 has 14 amino acids. Germline V gene sequence: CDR1 DFQATT, CDR2 SNEGSKA (reference sequence). V dropped 2 bases and J dropped 4 bases, with 12 bases sitting between them.

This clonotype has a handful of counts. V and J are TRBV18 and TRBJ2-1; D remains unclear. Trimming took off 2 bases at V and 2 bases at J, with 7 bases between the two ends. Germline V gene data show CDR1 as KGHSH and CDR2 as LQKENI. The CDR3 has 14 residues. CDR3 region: CASSPDLTYNEQFF. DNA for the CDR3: TGTGCCAGCTCACCAGATTTAACCTACAATGAGCAGTTCTTC.

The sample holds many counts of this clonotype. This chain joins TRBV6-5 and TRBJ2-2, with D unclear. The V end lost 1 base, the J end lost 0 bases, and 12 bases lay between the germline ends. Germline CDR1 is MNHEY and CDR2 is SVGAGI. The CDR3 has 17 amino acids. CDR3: CASSYYRTGTNTGELFF. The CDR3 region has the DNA TGTGCCAGCAGTTACTACCGGACCGGTACGAACACCGGGGAGCTGTTTTTT.